Here is one T cell receptor beta chain with its context. Its ends do not fully match the called genes, so a read error is possible. These data belong to a study of T cell responses to AZD1222 COVID-19 vaccine. Study at large: Pooling of second doses given at about 4 or about 12 weeks was done.

Assay used: immunoSEQ multiplex PCR; TCRdb lists only in-frame clones, some missing. The sample lists about 99,000 clones, roughly 87% occurring once. CDR3 length equals 12 residues. This sequence originates from an adult in good health. The genes are TRBV12-3 or TRBV12-4 and TRBJ2-7; 7 bases fit TRBD1. The source material was peripheral blood, sampled on day 0 of AZD1222 vaccination. DNA of the CDR3: TGTGCCAGCAGGACAGGGTCCTTCGAGCAGTACTTC. Its protein product is CASRTGSFEQYF.